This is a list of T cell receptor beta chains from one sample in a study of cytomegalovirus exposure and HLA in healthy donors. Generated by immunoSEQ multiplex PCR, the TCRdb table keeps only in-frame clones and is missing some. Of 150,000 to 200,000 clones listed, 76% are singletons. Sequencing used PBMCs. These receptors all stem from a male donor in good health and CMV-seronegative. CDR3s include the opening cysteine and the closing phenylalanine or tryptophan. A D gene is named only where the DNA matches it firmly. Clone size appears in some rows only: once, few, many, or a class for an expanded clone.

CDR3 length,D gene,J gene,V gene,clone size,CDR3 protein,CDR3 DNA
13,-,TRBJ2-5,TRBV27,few,CASSPLIQETQYF,TGTGCCAGCAGTCCACTTATCCAAGAGACCCAGTACTTC
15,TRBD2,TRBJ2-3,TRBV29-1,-,CSVDLAEPYTDTQYF,TGCAGCGTCGACCTAGCGGAACCCTACACAGATACGCAGTATTTT
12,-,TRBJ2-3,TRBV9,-,CASSRSSDTQYF,TGTGCCAGCAGCCGATCGAGCGATACGCAGTATTTT
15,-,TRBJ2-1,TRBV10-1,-,CASSWRAVSDNEQFF,TGCGCCAGCAGTTGGCGGGCCGTAAGCGACAATGAGCAGTTCTTC
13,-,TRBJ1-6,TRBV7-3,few,CASSLGRDLPLHF,TGTGCCAGCAGCTTAGGGAGGGATTTGCCCCTCCACTTT
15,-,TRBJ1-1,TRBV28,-,CASSSPRGKNTEAFF,TGTGCCAGCAGCTCCCCTCGGGGGAAGAACACTGAAGCTTTCTTT
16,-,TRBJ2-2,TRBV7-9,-,CASSLEPPINTGELFF,TGTGCCAGCAGCTTAGAGCCCCCTATTAACACCGGGGAGCTGTTTTTT
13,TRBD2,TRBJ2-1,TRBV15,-,CATLAGGRDEQFF,TGTGCCACCCTAGCGGGGGGGCGCGATGAGCAGTTCTTC
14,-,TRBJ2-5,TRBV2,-,CASSAAQGPETQYF,TGTGCCAGCAGTGCCGCACAGGGCCCAGAGACCCAGTACTTC
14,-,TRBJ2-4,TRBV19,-,CASSNRAGVPIQYF,TGTGCCAGTAGTAACAGGGCAGGGGTGCCCATTCAGTACTTC
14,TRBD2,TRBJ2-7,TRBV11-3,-,CASSLGGGGYEQYF,TGTGCCAGCAGCTTAGGGGGGGGAGGCTACGAGCAGTACTTC
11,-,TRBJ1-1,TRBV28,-,CASSHRAEAFF,TGTGCCAGCAGCCACAGGGCTGAAGCTTTCTTT
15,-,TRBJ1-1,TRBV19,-,CASSSLGGGVGEAFF,TGTGCCAGTAGTTCTCTGGGCGGGGGCGTCGGTGAAGCTTTCTTT
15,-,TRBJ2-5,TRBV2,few,CASRALTGIQETQYF,TGTGCCAGCAGGGCTTTAACAGGGATCCAAGAGACCCAGTACTTC
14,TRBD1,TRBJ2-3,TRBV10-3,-,CAISESRGRDTQYF,TGTGCCATCAGTGAATCCAGGGGGCGAGATACGCAGTATTTT
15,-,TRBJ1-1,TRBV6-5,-,CASSYSGSRGGEAFF,TGTGCCAGCAGTTACTCGGGGTCCCGGGGTGGTGAAGCTTTCTTT
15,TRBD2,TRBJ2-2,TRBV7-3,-,CASSLGRGNTGELFF,TGTGCCAGCAGCTTAGGGAGGGGAAACACCGGGGAGCTGTTTTTT
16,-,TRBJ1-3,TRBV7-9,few,CASSLRQTTSGNTIYF,TGTGCCAGCAGCTTACGACAGACGACCTCTGGAAACACCATATATTTT
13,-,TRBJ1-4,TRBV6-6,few,CASSYPEGEKLFF,TGTGCCAGCAGTTACCCAGAGGGTGAAAAACTGTTTTTT
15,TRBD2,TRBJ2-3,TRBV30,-,CAWSGGSMSTDTQYF,TGTGCCTGGAGCGGGGGGTCAATGTCGACAGATACGCAGTATTTT
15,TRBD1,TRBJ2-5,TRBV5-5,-,CASSRTGATKETQYF,TGTGCCAGCAGCCGGACAGGGGCGACAAAAGAGACCCAGTACTTC
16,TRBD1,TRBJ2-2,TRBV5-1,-,CASSPRQGVVPGELFF,TGCGCCAGCAGCCCGAGACAGGGGGTCGTCCCCGGGGAGCTGTTTTTT
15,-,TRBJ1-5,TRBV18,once,CASSPAGSQNQPQHF,TGTGCCAGCTCACCAGCAGGGTCACAAAATCAGCCCCAGCATTTT
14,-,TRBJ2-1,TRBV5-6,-,CASSLFTGIKEQFF,TGTGCCAGCAGCTTGTTTACGGGAATAAAGGAGCAGTTCTTC
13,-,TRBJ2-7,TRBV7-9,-,CASRLGLAHEQYF,TGTGCCAGCAGATTAGGACTGGCCCACGAGCAGTACTTC
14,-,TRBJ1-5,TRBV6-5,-,CASSYARGNQPQHF,TGTGCCAGCAGTTACGCGAGGGGCAATCAGCCCCAGCATTTT
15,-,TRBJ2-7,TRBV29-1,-,CSATKGDIPPYEQYF,TGCAGCGCTACTAAAGGGGACATTCCGCCCTACGAGCAGTACTTC
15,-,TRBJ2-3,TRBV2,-,CASRWGVGESVTQYF,TGTGCCAGCAGGTGGGGGGTGGGTGAGTCGGTTACGCAGTATTTT
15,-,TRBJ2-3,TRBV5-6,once,CASSWRGGITDTQYF,TGTGCCAGCAGCTGGCGGGGCGGGATCACAGATACGCAGTATTTT
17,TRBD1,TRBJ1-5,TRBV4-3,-,CASSQDFGQGAYQPQHF,TGCGCCAGCAGCCAAGATTTCGGCCAGGGGGCTTATCAGCCCCAGCATTTT
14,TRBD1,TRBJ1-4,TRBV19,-,CASSATGGGEKLFF,TGTGCCAGTAGTGCGACAGGGGGCGGCGAAAAACTGTTTTTT
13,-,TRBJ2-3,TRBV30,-,CAWSGETTDTQYF,TGTGCCTGGAGTGGGGAGACGACAGATACGCAGTATTTT
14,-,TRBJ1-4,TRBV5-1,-,CASSLAATNEKLFF,TGCGCCAGCAGCTTGGCCGCCACAAATGAAAAACTGTTTTTT
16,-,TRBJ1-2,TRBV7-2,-,CASSLARVENNYGYTF,TGTGCCAGCAGCTTAGCGAGGGTAGAGAATAACTATGGCTACACCTTC
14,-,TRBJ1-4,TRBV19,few,CASSINWRGEKLFF,TGTGCCAGTAGTATAAACTGGCGGGGAGAAAAACTGTTTTTT
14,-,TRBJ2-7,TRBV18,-,CASSPLEGVGEQYF,TGTGCCAGCTCACCCCTTGAGGGAGTGGGAGAGCAGTACTTC
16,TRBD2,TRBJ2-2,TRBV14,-,CASSLPSGSWTGELFF,TGTGCCAGCAGCCTCCCTAGCGGGAGTTGGACCGGGGAGCTGTTTTTT
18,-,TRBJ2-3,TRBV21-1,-,CASSKVGGQPLSTDTQYF,TGTGCCAGCAGCAAAGTCGGGGGACAGCCCCTTAGCACAGATACGCAGTATTTT
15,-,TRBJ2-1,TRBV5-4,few,CASSSGGGSYNEQFF,TGTGCCAGCAGCTCCGGGGGTGGGTCCTACAATGAGCAGTTCTTC